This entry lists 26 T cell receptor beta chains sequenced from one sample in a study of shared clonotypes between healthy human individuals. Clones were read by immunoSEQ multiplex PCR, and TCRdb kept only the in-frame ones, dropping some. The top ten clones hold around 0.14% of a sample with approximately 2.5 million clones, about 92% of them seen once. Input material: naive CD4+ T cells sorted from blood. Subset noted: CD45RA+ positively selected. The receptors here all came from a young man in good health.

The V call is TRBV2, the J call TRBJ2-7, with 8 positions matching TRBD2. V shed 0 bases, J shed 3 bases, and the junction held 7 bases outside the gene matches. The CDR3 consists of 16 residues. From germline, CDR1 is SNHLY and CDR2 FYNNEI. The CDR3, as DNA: TGTGCCAGCAGTGAAGCGCCGGGGGCGGGGGGCTACGAGCAGTACTTC. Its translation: CASSEAPGAGGYEQYF.

The DNA of the CDR3 is TGCGCCAGCAGAGAACAGGACGGGGCCAAAAACATTCAGTACTTC. As protein: CASREQDGAKNIQYF. The chain couples TRBV10-2 to TRBJ2-4; D perhaps matches TRBD1 (5 bases). Trimming removed 6 bases from V and 1 base from J, with 13 bases in between. CDR1 is WSHSY, CDR2 SAAADI, per germline. This CDR3 comprises 15 residues.

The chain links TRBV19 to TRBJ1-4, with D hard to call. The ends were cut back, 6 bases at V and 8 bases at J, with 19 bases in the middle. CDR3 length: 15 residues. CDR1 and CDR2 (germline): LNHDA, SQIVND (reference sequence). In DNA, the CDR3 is TGTGCCAGTAGCCCACCAAAGTCACATGGAGAAAAACTGTTTTTT. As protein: CASSPPKSHGEKLFF.

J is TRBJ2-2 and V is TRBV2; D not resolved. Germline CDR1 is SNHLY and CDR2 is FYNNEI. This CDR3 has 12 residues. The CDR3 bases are TGTGCGGGTGGGGTCGTCACCGGGGAGCTGTTTTTT. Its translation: CAGGVVTGELFF.

CDR3 nucleotide sequence: TGTGCCAGCAGCTTAGCTCTATCAACTAATGAAAAACTGTTTTTT. Its translation: CASSLALSTNEKLFF. The chain employs TRBV7-2 and TRBJ1-4; no firm D call. Germline CDR1 reads SGHTA; CDR2 reads FQGNSA. The CDR3 covers 15 residues. The germline V and J ends were trimmed by 0 bases and 0 bases, with 5 bases remaining between them.

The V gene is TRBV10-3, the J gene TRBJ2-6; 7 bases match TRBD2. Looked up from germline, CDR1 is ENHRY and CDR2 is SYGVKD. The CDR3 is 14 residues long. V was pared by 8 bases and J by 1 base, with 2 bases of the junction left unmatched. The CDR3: CAIGEGSGANVLTF. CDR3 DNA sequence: TGTGCCATCGGGGAGGGATCTGGGGCCAACGTCCTGACTTTC.

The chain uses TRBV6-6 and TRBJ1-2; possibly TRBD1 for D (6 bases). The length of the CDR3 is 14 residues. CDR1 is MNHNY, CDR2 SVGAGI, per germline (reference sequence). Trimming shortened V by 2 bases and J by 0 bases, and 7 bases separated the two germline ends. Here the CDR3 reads CASSYRQANYGYTF. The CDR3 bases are TGTGCCAGCAGTTACCGACAGGCTAACTATGGCTACACCTTC.

In DNA, the CDR3 is TGTGCCAGCAGTTACTCCGTGTCAGGCACTGAAGCTTTCTTT. It translates to CASSYSVSGTEAFF. This rearrangement joins TRBV6-5 to TRBJ1-1; D unresolved. The germline CDR1 and CDR2 sequences are MNHEY and SVGAGI. This CDR3 is 14 amino acids long. The V end was cut by 0 bases, the J end by 4 bases, with 9 bases between.

CDR3 sequence: CASGTAYGYTF. The CDR3 nucleotides read TGTGCCAGTGGGACAGCCTATGGCTACACCTTC. V usage is TRBV6-1 and J usage is TRBJ1-2, with 7 nucleotides matching TRBD1. V shed 9 bases and J 4 bases; nucleotides not matched to a gene: 2. The CDR3 length is 11 residues. Germline V gives CDR1 MNHNS, CDR2 SASEGT.

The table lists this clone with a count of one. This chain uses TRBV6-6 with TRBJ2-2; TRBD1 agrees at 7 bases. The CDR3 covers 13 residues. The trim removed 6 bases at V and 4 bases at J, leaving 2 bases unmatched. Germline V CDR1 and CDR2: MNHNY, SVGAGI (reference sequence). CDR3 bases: TGTGCCAGCAGAACAGGGGCCACCGGGGAGCTGTTTTTT. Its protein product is CASRTGATGELFF.

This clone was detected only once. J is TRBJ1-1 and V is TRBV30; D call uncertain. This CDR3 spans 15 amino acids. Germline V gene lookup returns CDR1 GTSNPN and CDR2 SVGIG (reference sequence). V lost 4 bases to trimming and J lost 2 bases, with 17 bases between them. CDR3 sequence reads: CAWKLDLSRNTEAFF. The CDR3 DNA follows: TGTGCCTGGAAACTAGATCTTAGCAGAAACACTGAAGCTTTCTTT.

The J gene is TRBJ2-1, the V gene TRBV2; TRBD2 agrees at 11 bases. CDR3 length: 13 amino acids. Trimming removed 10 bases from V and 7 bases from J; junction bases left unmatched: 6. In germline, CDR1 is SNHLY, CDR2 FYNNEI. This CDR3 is CATSSGGPNEQFF. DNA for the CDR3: TGTGCCACTTCTAGCGGGGGGCCGAATGAGCAGTTCTTC.

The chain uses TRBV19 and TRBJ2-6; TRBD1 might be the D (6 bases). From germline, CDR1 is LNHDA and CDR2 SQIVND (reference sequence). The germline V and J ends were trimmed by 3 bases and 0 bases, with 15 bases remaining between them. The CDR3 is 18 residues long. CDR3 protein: CASSIRAGASSGANVLTF. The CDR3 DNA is TGTGCCAGTAGTATTAGGGCAGGGGCGAGCTCTGGGGCCAACGTCCTGACTTTC.

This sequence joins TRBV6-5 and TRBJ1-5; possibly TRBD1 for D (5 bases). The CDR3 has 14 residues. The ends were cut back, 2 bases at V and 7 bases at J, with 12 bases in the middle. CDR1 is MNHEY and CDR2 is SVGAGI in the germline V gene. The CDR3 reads CASSYGAGKQPQHF. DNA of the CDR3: TGTGCCAGCAGTTACGGGGCAGGGAAGCAGCCCCAGCATTTT.

The CDR3: CASSLVGQYNEQFF. The CDR3, as DNA: TGCGCCAGCAGCTTGGTGGGCCAATACAATGAGCAGTTCTTC. The chain joins TRBV5-1 to TRBJ2-1; D gene uncertain. Trimming pared 0 bases from V and 4 bases from J, leaving 8 bases between. Germline V CDR1 and CDR2: SGHRS, YFSETQ. The CDR3 is made up of 14 amino acids. The whole variable domain, remainder taken from reference TRBV5-1 and TRBJ2-1, is KAGVTQTPRYLIKTRGQQVTLSCSPISGHRSVSWYQQTPGQGLQFLFEYFSETQRNKGNFPGRFSGRQFSNSRSEMNVSTLELGDSALYLCASSLVGQYNEQFFGPGTRLTVL.

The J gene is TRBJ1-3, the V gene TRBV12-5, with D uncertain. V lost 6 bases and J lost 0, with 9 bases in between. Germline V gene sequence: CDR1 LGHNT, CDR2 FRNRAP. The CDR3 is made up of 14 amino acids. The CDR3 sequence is CASGQLSSGNTIYF. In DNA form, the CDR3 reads TGTGCTAGTGGCCAGTTGAGCTCTGGAAACACCATATATTTT.

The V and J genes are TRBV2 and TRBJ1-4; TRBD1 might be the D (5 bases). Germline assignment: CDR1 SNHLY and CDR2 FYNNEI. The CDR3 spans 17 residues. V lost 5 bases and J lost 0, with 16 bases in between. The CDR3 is CASSIPDTTPTNEKLFF. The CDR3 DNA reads TGTGCCAGCAGTATCCCGGACACCACTCCAACTAATGAAAAACTGTTTTTT.

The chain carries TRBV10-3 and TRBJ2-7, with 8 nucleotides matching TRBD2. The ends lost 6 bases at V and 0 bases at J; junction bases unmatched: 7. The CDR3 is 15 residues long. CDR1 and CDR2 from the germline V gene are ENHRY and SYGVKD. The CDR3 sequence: CAIRSSGPDSYEQYF. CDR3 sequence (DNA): TGTGCCATCAGATCTAGCGGGCCCGACTCCTACGAGCAGTACTTC.

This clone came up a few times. CDR3: CAWSVLKNTEAFF. The CDR3 bases are TGTGCCTGGAGTGTACTTAAGAACACTGAAGCTTTCTTT. V gene TRBV30 combines with J gene TRBJ1-1, with D unclear. V lost 0 bases, J lost 1 base, and 6 bases lay in between. Germline V gene data show CDR1 as GTSNPN and CDR2 as SVGIG (reference sequence). This CDR3 is built from 13 residues.

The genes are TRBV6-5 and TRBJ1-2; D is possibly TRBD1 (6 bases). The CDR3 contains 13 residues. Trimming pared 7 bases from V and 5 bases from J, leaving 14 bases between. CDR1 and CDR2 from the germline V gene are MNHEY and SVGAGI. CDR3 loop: CASTPRGEYGYTF. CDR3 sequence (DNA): TGTGCCAGCACCCCCAGGGGCGAGTATGGCTACACCTTC.

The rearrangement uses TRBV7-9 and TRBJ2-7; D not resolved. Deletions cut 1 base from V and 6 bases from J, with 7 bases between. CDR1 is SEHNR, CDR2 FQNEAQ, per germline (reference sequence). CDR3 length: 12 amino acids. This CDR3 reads CASSLEGAEQYF. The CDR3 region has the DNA TGTGCCAGCAGCTTAGAGGGCGCCGAGCAGTACTTC.

CDR3 in DNA: TGTGCCAGCAGCGGCAACGGGTTATCAGGGGACAATGAGCAGTTCTTC. As protein: CASSGNGLSGDNEQFF. V gene TRBV11-2 combines with J gene TRBJ2-1; TRBD1 is a possible D gene (6 bases). The germline V gene encodes CDR1 SGHAT and CDR2 FQNNGV. The CDR3 has 16 residues. V lost 5 bases and J 5 bases, leaving 19 bases between the germline ends.

DNA of the CDR3: TGCGCCAGCAGCCAAGAAGTGGAGATAAGGGTCAATGAGCAGTTCTTC. Residues: CASSQEVEIRVNEQFF. The V call is TRBV4-3, the J call TRBJ2-1; unclear D gene. The length of the CDR3 is 16 residues. Germline V gives CDR1 LGHNA, CDR2 YSLEER. V lost 0 bases and J lost 6, with 15 bases in between.

CDR3 loop: CASTGNGRGGYNEQFF. The CDR3 nucleotides read TGTGCCAGCACGGGGAATGGGCGGGGGGGGTACAATGAGCAGTTCTTC. This chain connects TRBV27 to TRBJ2-1; the match to TRBD2 covers 9 bases. The ends lost 7 bases at V and 4 bases at J; junction bases unmatched: 11. Germline V gives CDR1 MNHEY, CDR2 SMNVEV (reference sequence). CDR3 length: 16 amino acids.

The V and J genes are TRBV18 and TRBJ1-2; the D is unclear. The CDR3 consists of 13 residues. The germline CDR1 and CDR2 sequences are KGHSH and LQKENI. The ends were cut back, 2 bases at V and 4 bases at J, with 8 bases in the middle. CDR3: CASSPGESYGYTF. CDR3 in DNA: TGTGCCAGCTCACCAGGGGAATCCTATGGCTACACCTTC.

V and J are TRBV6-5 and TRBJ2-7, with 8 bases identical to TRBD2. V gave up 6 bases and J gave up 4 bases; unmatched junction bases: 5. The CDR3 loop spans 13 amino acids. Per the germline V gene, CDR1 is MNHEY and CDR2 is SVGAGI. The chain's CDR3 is CASRRGERYEQYF. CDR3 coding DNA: TGTGCCAGCAGGCGGGGGGAGAGGTACGAGCAGTACTTC.